This T cell receptor beta chain appears in the sequencing data of a study of identical twins. In this sample, this clonotype turned up a few times. TCRdb reprocessed the 5' RACE reads via MiXCR and lists one record per CDR3 protein. In the table there are about 340,000 distinct CDR3 sequences, roughly 10% of which are singletons. Trimming shortened V by 4 bases and J by 10 bases, and 15 bases separated the two germline ends. Germline V lookup: CDR1 SGHNT, CDR2 YYREEE (reference sequence). The CDR3 length is 13 residues. The sample was naive T cells sorted from blood. This chain uses TRBV5-4 with TRBJ2-1; D gene ambiguous. This sequence was found in a woman in her 50s in good health. The CDR3 region is CASSQGAQREQFF. In DNA form, the CDR3 reads TGTGCCAGCAGCCAAGGTGCCCAGAGGGAGCAGTTCTTC.